Below, 25 T cell receptor beta chains from the same sample are listed, as sequenced in a study of CD8+ T cells in alopecia areata. RNA, once extracted, was reverse transcribed into cDNA for use as the sequencing template. Data came from immunoSEQ multiplex PCR; TCRdb stores just in-frame clones and leaves some out. The table shows 110,000 or so clones, with roughly 50% occurring only once. Specified treatment: oral pan-JAK inhibitor, 5-10 mg twice daily. The source material was CD8+ T cells sorted from blood, sampled at week 4, from a patient treated with tofacitinib. The receptors shown here come from a human donor with alopecia areata.

This sequence joins TRBV7-9 and TRBJ2-7; TRBD1 might be the D (5 bases). This CDR3 has 15 amino acids. The V end was cut by 7 bases, the J end by 3 bases, with 19 bases between. The germline V gene has CDR1 SEHNR and CDR2 FQNEAQ (reference sequence). The CDR3 is CASTIGRGGSYEQYF. In DNA, the CDR3 is TGTGCCAGCACCATTGGAAGGGGCGGAAGCTACGAGCAGTACTTC.

The chain couples TRBV2 to TRBJ2-5; D gene ambiguous. Germline CDR1 and CDR2: SNHLY and FYNNEI. The CDR3 covers 12 residues. V was clipped by 6 bases and J by 5 bases, with 10 bases between them. CDR3 sequence: CASRQGQETQYF. CDR3 in DNA: TGTGCCAGCAGGCAAGGGCAGGAGACCCAGTACTTC. The full variable domain, rest sourced from reference TRBV2 and TRBJ2-5, is EPEVTQTPSHQVTQMGQEVILRCVPISNHLYFYWYRQILGQKVEFLVSFYNNEISEKSEIFDDQFSVERPDGSNFTLKIRSTKLEDSAMYFCASRQGQETQYFGPGTRLLVL.

The chain recombines TRBV7-9 with TRBJ2-5, with D uncertain. Deletions cut 5 bases from V and 5 bases from J, with 15 bases between. This CDR3 contains 14 residues. The germline CDR1 and CDR2 sequences are SEHNR and FQNEAQ (reference sequence). CDR3: CASSPAYMWETQYF. The CDR3 nucleotides are TGTGCCAGCAGCCCAGCCTACATGTGGGAGACCCAGTACTTC.

This sequence joins TRBV13 and TRBJ2-7, with D possibly TRBD1 on 6 matching bases. Germline-derived CDR1 and CDR2 are PRHDT and FYEKMQ (reference sequence). The length of the CDR3 is 14 residues. V was pared by 3 bases and J by 3 bases, with 12 bases between. The CDR3 coding sequence is TGTGCCAGCAGCTTGGCACCACAGGGCTACGAGCAGTACTTC. This translates into CASSLAPQGYEQYF.

This chain joins TRBV29-1 and TRBJ2-2; D assignment may be TRBD1 or TRBD2 (6 bases each). CDR3 length: 14 amino acids. Per germline, CDR1 SQVTM and CDR2 ANQGSEA. Deletions cut 4 bases from V and 2 bases from J, with 11 bases between. The CDR3 is CSVGGGHNTGELFF. CDR3 in DNA: TGCAGCGTTGGTGGGGGGCATAACACCGGGGAGCTGTTTTTT.

This chain connects TRBV30 to TRBJ1-6; D call uncertain. The V gene's germline CDR1 is GTSNPN and CDR2 SVGIG (reference sequence). V lost 3 bases and J 0 bases, leaving 6 bases between the germline ends. The CDR3 runs to 14 residues. As DNA, the CDR3 is TGTGCCTGGAGCTACGACTCCTATAATTCACCCCTCCACTTT. It is translated as CAWSYDSYNSPLHF.

This clone was counted between two and nine times. The CDR3 DNA reads TGCAGCGTCCGGCGGGGGGTGGACTATGGCTACACCTTC. Its translation is CSVRRGVDYGYTF. The rearrangement uses TRBV29-1 and TRBJ1-2; tentative D call: TRBD1 (5 bases). Germline assignment: CDR1 SQVTM and CDR2 ANQGSEA. V lost 6 bases and J 3 bases, leaving 14 bases between the germline ends. This CDR3 has 13 residues.

The CDR3 nucleotides are TGTGCCAGCAGCTTAGAGGAAGAGACCCAGTACTTC. Translating gives CASSLEEETQYF. The chain joins TRBV7-6 to TRBJ2-5; D gene ambiguous. The CDR3 has 12 residues. Per germline, CDR1 SGHVS and CDR2 FNYEAQ. V lost 1 base and J 3 bases, leaving 3 bases between the germline ends.

This clone was seen a few times. The chain combines TRBV27 with TRBJ2-7; D is tentatively TRBD1 or TRBD2 (5 bases each). This CDR3 has 17 amino acids. Germline CDR1 is MNHEY and CDR2 is SMNVEV (reference sequence). The V end was cut by 4 bases, the J end by 6 bases, with 25 bases between. The CDR3 loop reads CASSSDRTGLRGTEQYF. The CDR3 DNA is TGTGCCAGCAGTTCCGACCGTACAGGCCTGAGGGGTACCGAGCAGTACTTC.

J is TRBJ2-7 and V is TRBV5-6; 8 bases match TRBD1. CDR3 length: 14 amino acids. Looked up from germline, CDR1 is SGHDT and CDR2 is YYEEEE. The ends lost 2 bases at V and 7 bases at J; junction bases unmatched: 8. The CDR3 DNA reads as TGTGCCAGCAGCTTTGGGACAGGCCTACTGGAGCAGTACTTC. Encoded protein: CASSFGTGLLEQYF.

The chain uses TRBV29-1 and TRBJ2-7; D perhaps matches TRBD1 (6 bases). Germline CDR1 SQVTM, CDR2 ANQGSEA. This CDR3 is built from 13 residues. V was shortened by 7 bases and J by 0 bases, with 13 bases between the two germline ends. The CDR3 here is CSATGPSSYEQYF. CDR3 in DNA: TGCAGCGCAACAGGGCCGAGCTCCTACGAGCAGTACTTC.

This clone was seen a handful of times. V is TRBV10-3 and J is TRBJ2-5; TRBD2 might be the D (5 bases). The ends were cut back, 3 bases at V and 0 bases at J, with 14 bases in the middle. The germline gives CDR1 ENHRY, CDR2 SYGVKD. The CDR3 length is 16 residues. The CDR3 bases are TGTGCCATCAGTGATACCCCCCGGGGAGACCAAGAGACCCAGTACTTC. This encodes CAISDTPRGDQETQYF.

This clone was recorded only once. The V gene is TRBV9, the J gene TRBJ1-2, with D maybe TRBD1 (5 bases). The V end lost 3 bases, the J end lost 14 bases, and 14 bases lay between the germline ends. This CDR3 region has 11 residues. Germline loops: CDR1 SGDLS, CDR2 YYNGEE. Here the CDR3 reads CASSASGLWTF. In DNA, the CDR3 is TGTGCCAGCAGCGCGTCGGGACTTTGGACCTTC.

This chain links TRBV29-1 with TRBJ1-4; TRBD1 is a possible D gene (5 bases). Germline V gene lookup returns CDR1 SQVTM and CDR2 ANQGSEA. V was clipped by 0 bases and J by 4 bases, with 9 bases between them. The CDR3 covers 14 residues. The CDR3 is CSVEDWQGNEKLFF. The DNA of the CDR3 is TGCAGCGTTGAAGATTGGCAGGGTAATGAAAAACTGTTTTTT.

The V and J genes are TRBV30 and TRBJ2-6; D remains unclear. V lost 2 bases and J lost 2, with 10 bases in between. The length of the CDR3 is 15 residues. Germline V lookup: CDR1 GTSNPN, CDR2 SVGIG (reference sequence). CDR3 in amino acids: CAWSMGVAGANVLTF. The CDR3 DNA is TGTGCCTGGAGTATGGGCGTTGCTGGGGCCAACGTCCTGACTTTC.

In nucleotides, the CDR3 is TGTGCCTGGAGTGACGGAACCTACGAGCAGTACTTC. Translated, it gives CAWSDGTYEQYF. This chain connects TRBV30 to TRBJ2-7, with no clear D. V was shortened by 1 base and J by 2 bases, with 6 bases between the two germline ends. The CDR3 has 12 amino acids. Germline V gene data show CDR1 as GTSNPN and CDR2 as SVGIG (reference sequence).

The table lists this clone with a few counts. The CDR3 protein is CSVSGGLNYEQYF. CDR3 DNA sequence: TGCAGCGTCTCAGGAGGACTCAACTACGAGCAGTACTTC. The V gene is TRBV29-1, the J gene TRBJ2-7; D may be TRBD2 (5 bases). Trimming took 6 bases from V and 3 from J, leaving 15 bases between them. This CDR3 region has 13 residues. Germline V gene data show CDR1 as SQVTM and CDR2 as ANQGSEA.

The J gene is TRBJ1-2, the V gene TRBV29-1, with a possible D match to TRBD1 (5 bases). The CDR3 is 12 residues long. Trimming took 0 bases from V and 8 from J, leaving 10 bases between them. CDR1 and CDR2 from the germline V gene are SQVTM and ANQGSEA. CDR3 protein: CSVEEGGGGYTF. The DNA of the CDR3 is TGCAGCGTTGAAGAGGGGGGTGGAGGCTACACCTTC.

The chain is built from TRBV19 and TRBJ2-1, with TRBD1 identical over 9 bases. Germline trimming cut 2 bases from V and 5 bases from J; bases unmatched to any gene: 4. This CDR3 is 15 amino acids long. The germline V gene encodes CDR1 LNHDA and CDR2 SQIVND (reference sequence). The CDR3 bases are TGTGCCAGTAGTATATGGGACAGGGAAAACAATGAGCAGTTCTTC. Amino acid sequence: CASSIWDRENNEQFF.

As DNA, the CDR3 is TGTGCCAGCAGCTTCCAGGGTTCGCCTACCTACGAGCAGTACTTC. Translated, it gives CASSFQGSPTYEQYF. V gene TRBV5-4 combines with J gene TRBJ2-7; weak D call: TRBD1 (5 bases). Germline values: CDR1 SGHNT, CDR2 YYREEE (reference sequence). Trimming took off 2 bases at V and 2 bases at J, with 14 bases between the two ends. The CDR3 covers 15 residues.

V usage is TRBV27 and J usage is TRBJ1-2; D possibly corresponds to TRBD1 (6 bases). This CDR3 has 12 amino acids. Germline V gene lookup returns CDR1 MNHEY and CDR2 SMNVEV (reference sequence). V was trimmed by 4 bases and J by 7 bases, leaving 10 bases between them. CDR3 DNA sequence: TGTGCCAGCAGTTCCAGGGGTGGTGGCTACACCTTC. This encodes CASSSRGGGYTF.

The chain is built from TRBV30 and TRBJ2-1; the D gene is possibly TRBD2 (5 bases). The CDR3 spans 15 residues. CDR1 is GTSNPN and CDR2 is SVGIG in the germline V gene (reference sequence). The ends were cut back, 4 bases at V and 0 bases at J, with 13 bases in the middle. CDR3: CAWTSFISSYNEQFF. CDR3 coding DNA: TGTGCCTGGACTAGCTTCATCAGCTCCTACAATGAGCAGTTCTTC.

This clone was recorded only once. The rearrangement links TRBV15 to TRBJ2-3; perhaps TRBD2 as D (5 bases). The V gene's germline CDR1 is LNHNV and CDR2 YYDKDF (reference sequence). The CDR3 runs to 15 residues. V was trimmed by 0 bases and J by 6 bases, leaving 13 bases between them. The DNA of the CDR3 is TGTGCCACCAGCAGAGATGGGCGAGGGTTGGATACGCAGTATTTT. Residues: CATSRDGRGLDTQYF.

The chain recombines TRBV18 with TRBJ1-6; 12 positions agree with TRBD1. The CDR3 length is 18 residues. V was pared by 3 bases and J by 5 bases, with 8 bases of the junction left unmatched. The V gene's germline CDR1 is KGHSH and CDR2 LQKENI. DNA of the CDR3: TGTGCCAGCTCACCGCGGGGACAGGGGGCCTATGATAATTCACCCCTCCACTTT. It codes for CASSPRGQGAYDNSPLHF.

The chain couples TRBV27 to TRBJ1-1; 8 bases line up with TRBD1. V dropped 5 bases and J dropped 9; count of bases not matched to a gene: 5. CDR3 length: 12 amino acids. Per germline, CDR1 MNHEY and CDR2 SMNVEV (reference sequence). CDR3 bases: TGTGCCAGCAGTCAACGACAGGGGCAAGCTTTCTTT. Encoded protein: CASSQRQGQAFF.